The source of this T cell receptor (beta chain) is a study of T-cell reconstitution after alpha-beta-depleted transplantation in children. Unique molecular identifiers were incorporated during preparation of the TCRbeta library. TCRdb re-called the PCR reads through MiXCR, storing one row per CDR3 protein. The sample consists of some 490,000 distinct CDR3 sequences, approximately 13% of them appearing once. A few counts support this clonotype. The V gene's germline CDR1 is MNHEY and CDR2 SMNVEV (reference sequence). This CDR3 has 15 residues. V lost 1 base and J 4 bases, leaving 11 bases between the germline ends.

This TCR was sampled from a human donor who donated a stem cell graft to a child with combined immunodeficiency. The sequencing here drew on PBMCs from the stem cell graft donor, taken from the stem cell graft. V usage is TRBV27 and J usage is TRBJ1-5, with D possibly TRBD1 on 6 matching bases. The CDR3 loop reads CASSLWAGANQPQHF. CDR3 nucleotides: TGTGCCAGCAGTTTATGGGCAGGGGCGAATCAGCCCCAGCATTTT.